Below, 7 T cell receptor beta chains from the same sample are listed, as sequenced in a study of shared clonotypes between healthy human individuals (dated by TCRdb to about 2020). For the CD8 naive samples, CD45RO-negative cells were positively selected for CCR7, yielding a CD45RA+CCR7+ population from which TemRA cells were excluded. Receptor libraries were prepared by the immunoSEQ multiplex PCR assay. What TCRdb holds here is the immuneACCESS table cut down to in-frame rearrangements. Part of the clones is not present; checked against another copy, under half of the missing clones reflect an unresolved V gene, and the others are unexplained. This sample lists about 590,000 clones; about 95% were detected once. The leading ten clones occupy over 0.09% of the sample. Input material: naive CD8+ T cells sorted from blood. The cell subset or site label of this sample denotes: CD45RA+CCR7+. The receptor set was obtained from a woman aged 30 to 39 in good health.

This chain joins TRBV10-3 and TRBJ2-1; 9 positions match TRBD2. With V trimmed by 0 bases and J by 3 bases, 9 bases remained unmatched. The CDR3 extends over 18 amino acids. In germline, CDR1 is ENHRY, CDR2 SYGVKD. CDR3 sequence (DNA): TGTGCCATCAGTGAGTCGGAGATAGCGGGAGTGGTCTACAATGAGCAGTTCTTC. Its protein product is CAISESEIAGVVYNEQFF.

Comments on this clone: Its ends do not fully match the called genes, so a read error is possible. The V call is TRBV11-2, the J call TRBJ2-1; tentatively, D is TRBD1 or TRBD2 (6 bases each). Germline CDR1 is SGHAT and CDR2 is FQNNGV. This CDR3 has 15 residues. The DNA of the CDR3 is TGTGCCAGCAGCCTAGAATCGGGGGCAACCAATGAGCAGTTCTTC. Encoded protein: CASSLESGATNEQFF.

The chain joins TRBV9 to TRBJ2-2, with 7 bases aligning to TRBD1. The CDR3 sequence is 16 residues long. V shed 4 bases and J 1 base; nucleotides not matched to a gene: 7. Germline V gene sequence: CDR1 SGDLS, CDR2 YYNGEE. Here the CDR3 reads CASSLNDRVNTGELFF. DNA of the CDR3: TGTGCCAGCAGCCTCAATGACAGGGTGAACACCGGGGAGCTGTTTTTT.

The chain joins TRBV6-7 to TRBJ2-7, with D perhaps TRBD1 or TRBD2 (5 bases each). TRBV6-7 is an open reading frame, and its role is uncertain. This CDR3 is 14 amino acids long. V lost 5 bases and J 0 bases, leaving 11 bases between the germline ends. CDR3 nucleotides: TGTGCCAGCAGTCCCCGGGACGTCTCCTACGAGCAGTACTTC. Translation gives CASSPRDVSYEQYF.

DNA for the CDR3: TGTGCCAGCAGCAAGGGACATTCGCGAGCCTACGAGCAGTACTTC. Translating gives CASSKGHSRAYEQYF. The J gene is TRBJ2-7, the V gene TRBV6-5, with a tentative D call TRBD1 (6 bases). The V end lost 6 bases, the J end lost 2 bases, and 17 bases lay between the germline ends. The CDR3 has 15 residues. Per germline, CDR1 MNHEY and CDR2 SVGAGI.

V and J are TRBV2 and TRBJ1-5, with D uncertain. The CDR3 loop spans 14 amino acids. Trimming pared 5 bases from V and 4 bases from J, leaving 12 bases between. The germline CDR1 and CDR2 sequences are SNHLY and FYNNEI. The CDR3 loop is CASSPDLANQPQHF. CDR3 sequence (DNA): TGTGCCAGCAGTCCGGACCTCGCTAATCAGCCCCAGCATTTT.

The chain combines TRBV28 with TRBJ2-4; 8 positions match TRBD2. The CDR3 loop spans 18 amino acids. Germline values: CDR1 MDHEN, CDR2 SYDVKM. V lost 6 bases, J lost 0 bases, and 13 bases stayed unmatched. The CDR3 nucleotides are TGTGCCAGCAGCCCCACATGGTCTAGCGGGTTAGCCAAAAACATTCAGTACTTC. This codes for CASSPTWSSGLAKNIQYF.